This is a list of T cell receptor beta chains from one sample in a study of identical twins. TCRdb independently ran MiXCR on the 5' RACE reads; one entry per CDR3 protein. The repertoire includes 750,000 to 950,000 distinct CDR3 sequences, approximately 13% of them detected once, and roughly 1.5% sits in the top ten. Another study also made use of these data, one on yellow fever vaccine responses in identical twins.

Sequences were obtained from PBMCs. The receptors shown here come from a woman under 30 in good health. The CDR3 runs from the conserved cysteine through the conserved F or W. The D gene is left open where the match is weak. Part of the rows lack a size; the others show once, few, many or a class for expanded clones.

CDR3 | DNA | V | size | J | D
CASSLTGAAEAFF | TGTGCCAGCAGCTTAACAGGGGCGGCTGAAGCTTTCTTT | TRBV7-9 | . | TRBJ1-1 | TRBD1
CSALAGGWKSYNEQFF | TGCAGTGCTTTAGCGGGAGGCTGGAAATCCTACAATGAGCAGTTCTTC | TRBV20-1 | few | TRBJ2-1 | TRBD2
CASSLLALYQPQHF | TGTGCCAGCAGTTTATTGGCACTGTATCAGCCCCAGCATTTT | TRBV28 | . | TRBJ1-5 | .
CASSGQGALNSPLHF | TGTGCCAGCAGCGGACAGGGGGCGTTGAATTCACCCCTCCACTTT | TRBV12-3/TRBV12-4 | many | TRBJ1-6 | TRBD1
CASSLRGLTDSGANVLTF | TGTGCCAGCAGCTTAAGGGGACTTACCGACTCTGGGGCCAACGTCCTGACTTTC | TRBV11-1 | once | TRBJ2-6 | .
CASSLEDHQETQYF | TGCGCCAGCAGCTTGGAGGACCACCAAGAGACCCAGTACTTC | TRBV5-1 | many | TRBJ2-5 | .
CASSLTGHNEQFF | TGTGCCAGCAGCTTAACGGGACACAATGAGCAGTTCTTC | TRBV7-9 | few | TRBJ2-1 | .
CSARDGTYSGNTIYF | TGCAGTGCTAGAGATGGGACCTACTCTGGAAACACCATATATTTT | TRBV20-1 | . | TRBJ1-3 | .
CASSFFDRRSTGELFF | TGCGCCAGCAGCTTCTTTGACAGGAGGAGCACCGGGGAGCTGTTTTTT | TRBV5-1 | few | TRBJ2-2 | .
CSHPTSGGPDTQYF | TGCAGCCACCCGACTAGCGGGGGACCAGATACGCAGTATTTT | TRBV20-1 | few | TRBJ2-3 | TRBD2
CASSLGLAVTGELFF | TGTGCCAGCAGCTTGGGACTAGCAGTCACCGGGGAGCTGTTTTTT | TRBV7-2 | many | TRBJ2-2 | TRBD2
CASSRLRGQGIGTYEQYF | TGTGCCAGCAGTCGCCTCCGGGGACAGGGAATAGGGACCTACGAGCAGTACTTC | TRBV12-3/TRBV12-4 | . | TRBJ2-7 | TRBD1
CASSLEFITTSLYF | TGTGCCAGCAGCTTAGAGTTTATTACGACCTCCCTGTACTTC | TRBV7-6 | few | TRBJ2-7 | .
CASSYRGHSYEQYF | TGTGCCAGCAGTTACAGGGGACACAGCTACGAGCAGTACTTC | TRBV6-5 | many | TRBJ2-7 | .
CSARPSGSIGELFF | TGCAGTGCTAGACCAAGCGGGAGTATCGGGGAGCTGTTTTTT | TRBV20-1 | few | TRBJ2-2 | TRBD2
CASQSQGAGQPQHF | TGTGCCAGCCAATCCCAGGGAGCGGGGCAGCCCCAGCATTTT | TRBV12-3/TRBV12-4 | . | TRBJ1-5 | .
CASDNRGVFRNTGELFF | TGTGCCAGTGACAACAGGGGAGTCTTTAGGAACACCGGGGAGCTGTTTTTT | TRBV12-3/TRBV12-4 | few | TRBJ2-2 | TRBD1
CATSKIGTGISLEQYF | TGTGCCACCAGCAAAATCGGGACAGGGATTTCCCTGGAGCAGTACTTC | TRBV15 | . | TRBJ2-7 | TRBD1
CASSLRAGNSYNEQFF | TGTGCCAGCAGCCTACGAGCGGGCAATTCCTACAATGAGCAGTTCTTC | TRBV11-2 | few | TRBJ2-1 | .
CSAIQLAGGPYNEQFF | TGCAGTGCTATTCAATTAGCGGGAGGGCCCTACAATGAGCAGTTCTTC | TRBV20-1 | . | TRBJ2-1 | TRBD2
CASSNDRVWEKLFF | TGTGCCAGCAGTAACGACAGGGTGTGGGAAAAACTGTTTTTT | TRBV12-3/TRBV12-4 | . | TRBJ1-4 | TRBD1
CASSGRLAGAPPGQYF | TGTGCCAGCAGCGGCCGACTAGCGGGAGCTCCCCCTGGGCAGTATTTT | TRBV7-2 | . | TRBJ2-3 | TRBD2
CASSLEGGPGYEQYF | TGTGCCAGCAGTTTAGAGGGGGGGCCCGGCTACGAGCAGTACTTC | TRBV12-3/TRBV12-4 | few | TRBJ2-7 | .
CASSRDVGSNQPQHF | TGTGCCAGCAGTCGAGACGTGGGGAGCAATCAGCCCCAGCATTTT | TRBV12-3/TRBV12-4 | few | TRBJ1-5 | .
CASSLAGTQNQPQHF | TGTGCCAGCAGTTTAGCCGGGACACAAAATCAGCCCCAGCATTTT | TRBV12-3/TRBV12-4 | . | TRBJ1-5 | .
CASMGDQNTIYF | TGTGCCAGCATGGGGGACCAAAACACCATATATTTT | TRBV2 | . | TRBJ1-3 | .
CASSAGQVLTRAFF | TGTGCCAGCAGTGCCGGACAGGTTTTAACCAGAGCTTTCTTT | TRBV6-1 | . | TRBJ1-1 | TRBD1
CASSAFASGTYEQYF | TGTGCCAGCAGTGCCTTCGCTAGCGGGACCTACGAGCAGTACTTC | TRBV28 | . | TRBJ2-7 | TRBD2
CASSKSRSEQFF | TGTGCCAGCAGTAAATCACGAAGTGAGCAGTTCTTC | TRBV9 | . | TRBJ2-1 | .
CSVIDGTDTQYF | TGCAGCGTTATAGATGGCACAGATACGCAGTATTTT | TRBV29-1 | . | TRBJ2-3 | .
CAIRAPADTQYF | TGTGCCATCAGGGCCCCGGCAGATACGCAGTATTTT | TRBV10-3 | . | TRBJ2-3 | .
CASSESGGPTDTQYF | TGCGCCAGCAGTGAGTCTGGCGGACCCACAGATACGCAGTATTTT | TRBV10-1 | few | TRBJ2-3 | .
CASSLAPSGTGELFF | TGCGCCAGCAGCTTGGCACCCTCCGGGACCGGGGAGCTGTTTTTT | TRBV5-1 | many | TRBJ2-2 | .
CASSWAQRYTEAFF | TGTGCCAGCAGTTGGGCGCAGCGTTACACTGAAGCTTTCTTT | TRBV28 | few | TRBJ1-1 | .
CASSQGTGHEQFF | TGCGCCAGCAGTCAAGGGACAGGCCATGAGCAGTTCTTC | TRBV5-1 | many | TRBJ2-1 | TRBD1
CASSDSGRGTDTQYF | TGTGCCAGCAGCGACAGCGGGAGGGGTACAGATACGCAGTATTTT | TRBV7-7 | . | TRBJ2-3 | TRBD2
CSAEMTGDGLNYGYTF | TGCAGTGCCGAAATGACAGGGGATGGGCTTAACTATGGCTACACCTTC | TRBV20-1 | . | TRBJ1-2 | TRBD1
CASSNWGTDTQYF | TGTGCCAGTAGTAATTGGGGCACAGATACGCAGTATTTT | TRBV19 | few | TRBJ2-3 | .
CASSFGSGAYNEQFF | TGTGCCAGCAGCTTCGGTAGCGGGGCTTACAATGAGCAGTTCTTC | TRBV7-2 | few | TRBJ2-1 | TRBD2
CASSLPRDLRGDYEQYF | TGTGCCAGCAGCTTACCCAGGGATTTGAGGGGGGACTACGAGCAGTACTTC | TRBV7-8 | few | TRBJ2-7 | .
CASSAPGQGSYNEQFF | TGTGCCAGCAGCGCCCCGGGACAGGGCTCCTACAATGAGCAGTTCTTC | TRBV11-2 | . | TRBJ2-1 | TRBD1
CASSLTAPGTYEQYF | TGTGCCAGCAGCTTAACTGCGCCCGGGACTTATGAGCAGTACTTC | TRBV11-2 | . | TRBJ2-7 | .
CASSLYAGTGTETQYF | TGTGCCAGCAGCTTATATGCTGGGACAGGGACAGAGACCCAGTACTTC | TRBV7-8 | . | TRBJ2-5 | TRBD1
CSARPGTVNTEAFF | TGCAGTGCTAGACCCGGGACAGTGAACACTGAAGCTTTCTTT | TRBV20-1 | few | TRBJ1-1 | TRBD1
CASSSKGGFKETQYF | TGCGCCAGCAGCTCAAAGGGGGGTTTCAAAGAGACCCAGTACTTC | TRBV4-1 | . | TRBJ2-5 | .
CATSRGPGRFF | TGTGCCACCAGCAGGGGACCCGGGAGGTTCTTC | TRBV15 | . | TRBJ2-1 | .
CASSRTGTVPAGYWNEQFF | TGCGCCAGCAGTCGAACCGGGACAGTCCCAGCGGGGTACTGGAATGAGCAGTTCTTC | TRBV5-1 | . | TRBJ2-1 | .
CASSQDWGTPNEQFF | TGTGCCAGCAGCCAAGATTGGGGAACGCCAAATGAGCAGTTCTTC | TRBV14 | few | TRBJ2-1 | .
CSVVSQLTSGATYEQYF | TGCAGCGTTGTGTCGCAATTAACTAGCGGGGCTACCTACGAGCAGTACTTC | TRBV29-1 | . | TRBJ2-7 | TRBD2
CASSPRDRANYGYTF | TGCGCCAGCAGTCCCCGGGACAGAGCTAACTATGGCTACACCTTC | TRBV10-2 | many | TRBJ1-2 | TRBD1
CASSADRESPLHF | TGTGCCAGCAGCGCCGACAGGGAATCACCCCTCCACTTT | TRBV9 | many | TRBJ1-6 | TRBD1